These 20 T cell receptor beta chains were sequenced from one sample in a study of CD8+CD57+ T cells in acquired aplastic anemia. Profiling of TCR beta VDJ combinations and CDR3 sequences used genomic DNA as template. TCRdb processed the reads anew with MiXCR; each CDR3 protein has one entry. This table holds some 170,000 distinct CDR3 sequences, under 55% found once. Individuals selected for sequencing had exhibited CD8+CD57+ cell expansion on flow cytometry. The source material was sorted CD4+, CD8+, or CD8+CD57+ T cells (not recorded which) from PBMCs. These receptors were obtained from a human donor with aplastic anemia.

The genes are TRBV10-1 and TRBJ2-1; TRBD1 matches 7 bases. From germline, CDR1 is WNHNN and CDR2 SYGVQD (reference sequence). This CDR3 comprises 17 residues. V shed 6 bases, J shed 7 bases, and the junction held 18 bases outside the gene matches. CDR3 loop: CASSLAQGVKVINEQFF. CDR3 coding DNA: TGCGCCAGCAGCTTGGCCCAGGGGGTGAAGGTTATTAATGAGCAGTTCTTC.

As concerns this clonotype: A much larger clonotype is one base distant, so this may be a read error. The chain links TRBV10-3 to TRBJ2-2, with 7 bases that match TRBD1. This CDR3 contains 14 residues. Germline V gene data show CDR1 as ENHRY and CDR2 as SYGVKD. The V and J ends lost 5 bases and 1 base, in that order; junction bases with no gene match: 1. The CDR3: CAISRQGNTGELFF. In DNA form, the CDR3 reads TGTGCCATCAGTCGACAGGGGAACACCGGGGAGCTGTTTTTT.

Many counts were recorded for this clonotype. The rearrangement joins TRBV10-3 to TRBJ2-3; 13 positions match TRBD2. Trimming took 3 bases from V and 4 from J; bases not matched to a gene: 7. The CDR3 has 17 residues. Germline CDR1 is ENHRY and CDR2 is SYGVKD. For the CDR3, the DNA is TGTGCCATCAGTGAAGAGGACGGGACTAGCGGGGCAGATACGCAGTATTTT. Its translation is CAISEEDGTSGADTQYF.

The genes are TRBV7-9 and TRBJ2-7; TRBD1 agrees at 9 bases. Germline V gene lookup returns CDR1 SEHNR and CDR2 FQNEAQ (reference sequence). The CDR3 is made up of 14 amino acids. Trimming at V came to 5 bases and at J to 4 bases, leaving 6 bases not matched to a gene. The CDR3 DNA is TGTGCCAGCAGCCAGGGACAGGGTTTTTACGAGCAGTACTTC. Amino acids: CASSQGQGFYEQYF.

The V call is TRBV5-4, the J call TRBJ2-7; TRBD2 agrees at 9 bases. The V gene end was trimmed by 4 bases and the J gene end by 7 bases; junction bases not matched to a gene: 15. This CDR3 region has 16 residues. Germline V gene sequence: CDR1 SGHNT, CDR2 YYREEE (reference sequence). The CDR3 DNA follows: TGTGCCAGCAGCCCCTGGACTCTAGCGGGGATGGGAGAGCAGTACTTC. The encoded protein is CASSPWTLAGMGEQYF.

This clonotype was counted many times. This chain uses TRBV7-9 with TRBJ2-3, with D unclear. V dropped 2 bases and J dropped 2 bases, with 2 bases sitting between them. CDR1 is SEHNR and CDR2 is FQNEAQ in the germline V gene (reference sequence). This CDR3 is 12 amino acids long. The CDR3 is CASSLHTDTQYF. DNA for the CDR3: TGTGCCAGCAGCTTACACACAGATACGCAGTATTTT.

In its sample, this clonotype was seen many times. This chain joins TRBV10-3 and TRBJ2-3; weak D call: TRBD2 (7 bases). V was clipped by 3 bases and J by 2 bases, with 15 bases between them. The CDR3 covers 16 residues. The germline CDR1 and CDR2 sequences are ENHRY and SYGVKD. In DNA form, the CDR3 reads TGTGCCATCAGTGAAAGGGGCGGGGGCGTCACAGATACGCAGTATTTT. Translating it yields CAISERGGGVTDTQYF.

This clonotype has ten or more counts. The gene calls are TRBV2 and TRBJ1-1; D remains ambiguous. V shed 1 base and J shed 4 bases, with 7 bases lying between them. Germline CDR1 SNHLY, CDR2 FYNNEI. The CDR3 is made up of 13 amino acids. This CDR3 is CASSEGLGTEAFF. CDR3 DNA: TGTGCCAGCAGTGAAGGTCTTGGCACTGAAGCTTTCTTT.

Concerning this clonotype: Given a much more abundant clone one base away, this may be a read error. The chain uses TRBV11-2 and TRBJ1-6; D is ambiguous. Trimming pared 4 bases from V and 0 bases from J, leaving 4 bases between. Germline CDR1 and CDR2: SGHAT and FQNNGV. This CDR3 is built from 14 residues. The CDR3 region has the DNA TGTGCCAGCAGCTCGGGCTCCTATAATTCACCCCTCCACTTT. This sequence encodes CASSSGSYNSPLHF.

This clonotype was detected many times. The CDR3 ends on some other residue instead of the conserved phenylalanine or tryptophan, so this is likely a read error. This sequence joins TRBV20-1 and TRBJ1-2; 8 bases match TRBD1. Germline-derived CDR1 and CDR2 are DFQATT and SNEGSKA (reference sequence). The V gene end was trimmed by 3 bases and the J gene end by 8 bases; junction bases not matched to a gene: 11. The CDR3 has 14 residues. The CDR3 region has the DNA TGCAGTGCTAGTGGGGCAGGGGGCGCGGCGGGCTACACCTCC. Protein sequence: CSASGAGGAAGYTS.

The V gene is TRBV2, the J gene TRBJ2-7, with D unresolved. Germline assignment: CDR1 SNHLY and CDR2 FYNNEI. The V end lost 8 bases, the J end lost 2 bases, and 4 bases lay between the germline ends. The length of the CDR3 is 10 residues. CDR3 residues: CASVAYEQYF. CDR3 in DNA: TGTGCCAGCGTGGCCTACGAGCAGTACTTC.

The chain has TRBV29-1 and TRBJ2-3; D is possibly TRBD1 or TRBD2 (5 bases each). Trimming removed 4 bases from V and 4 bases from J, with 15 bases in between. This CDR3 has 14 residues. Germline V gene data show CDR1 as SQVTM and CDR2 as ANQGSEA. The CDR3 DNA follows: TGCAGCGTTGGGGACCTGGGAAGGGCAGATACGCAGTATTTT. This gives the protein CSVGDLGRADTQYF.

This clonotype was detected many times. The J gene is TRBJ1-1, the V gene TRBV12-3 or TRBV12-4; TRBD1 aligns across 8 bases. The V and J ends lost 6 bases and 4 bases, in that order; junction bases with no gene match: 7. The CDR3 loop spans 14 amino acids. CDR3 DNA: TGTGCCAGCAGGCACAGGGGGGAGAGCACTGAAGCTTTCTTT. Protein sequence: CASRHRGESTEAFF.

This clonotype has a handful of counts. The CDR3 protein is CASSPQGGATGELFF. The CDR3 DNA follows: TGTGCCAGCAGTCCTCAGGGCGGAGCCACCGGGGAGCTGTTTTTT. The genes are TRBV2 and TRBJ2-2; weak D call: TRBD1 (5 bases). This CDR3 comprises 15 residues. Trimming removed 5 bases at V and 4 bases at J, with 14 bases between. The germline gives CDR1 SNHLY, CDR2 FYNNEI.

This clonotype was seen just once. The chain joins TRBV5-1 to TRBJ2-3; 10 bases map to TRBD2. The CDR3 length is 16 residues. Germline V gene data show CDR1 as SGHRS and CDR2 as YFSETQ. J was trimmed by 1 base and V by 4 bases; bases with no gene match: 6. Written as DNA, the CDR3 is TGCGCCAGCAGCCCTGGCGGGACTAGCGGCACAGATACGCAGTATTTT. Its protein product is CASSPGGTSGTDTQYF. The full variable domain, its missing parts supplied by reference TRBV5-1 and TRBJ2-3, is KAGVTQTPRYLIKTRGQQVTLSCSPISGHRSVSWYQQTPGQGLQFLFEYFSETQRNKGNFPGRFSGRQFSNSRSEMNVSTLELGDSALYLCASSPGGTSGTDTQYFGPGTRLTVL.

The chain joins TRBV11-1 to TRBJ2-1; TRBD2 matches 8 bases. The germline V gene has CDR1 SGHAT and CDR2 FQDESV (reference sequence). J was trimmed by 4 bases and V by 2 bases; bases with no gene match: 4. This CDR3 region has 15 residues. As DNA, the CDR3 is TGTGCCAGCAGCTTACGGGTAGCGGGGTACAATGAGCAGTTCTTC. It codes for CASSLRVAGYNEQFF.

In its sample, this clonotype was seen a few times. The CDR3 reads CAITPTGKGETQYF. The CDR3 DNA reads as TGTGCCATCACCCCGACAGGGAAAGGAGAGACCCAGTACTTC. The chain is built from TRBV10-3 and TRBJ2-5; TRBD1 matches at 7 bases. CDR1 and CDR2 from the germline V gene are ENHRY and SYGVKD. V lost 7 bases and J lost 4; bases outside the gene matches: 9. The CDR3 spans 14 residues.

This clonotype was picked up many times. The chain recombines TRBV18 with TRBJ1-1, with a possible D match to TRBD1 (6 bases). The V end was cut by 3 bases, the J end by 1 base, with 9 bases between. The V gene's germline CDR1 is KGHSH and CDR2 LQKENI. The CDR3 has 14 residues. For the CDR3, the DNA is TGTGCCAGCTCACCTTCGACAGGGAACACTGAAGCTTTCTTT. It translates to CASSPSTGNTEAFF. Based on the CDR3 plus reference TRBV18 and TRBJ1-1, the full variable domain is NAGVMQNPRHLVRRRGQEARLRCSPMKGHSHVYWYRQLPEEGLKFMVYLQKENIIDESGMPKERFSAEFPKEGPSILRIQQVVRGDSAAYFCASSPSTGNTEAFFGQGTRLTVV.

In regard to this clonotype: Relative to the germline gene, one junction end is altered; a read error may explain this. This rearrangement joins TRBV7-2 to TRBJ1-1; no definite D call. Germline loops: CDR1 SGHTA, CDR2 FQGNSA. CDR3 length: 13 residues. CDR3 sequence: CASSLKGNTGAFF. CDR3 bases: TGTGCCAGCAGCCTGAAAGGGAACACTGGAGCTTTCTTT.

In its sample, this clonotype was seen many times. The chain has TRBV24-1 and TRBJ2-3; TRBD2 matches at 10 bases. Germline assignment: CDR1 KGHDR and CDR2 SFDVKD. This CDR3 is 17 amino acids long. V trimming: 5 bases; J trimming: 1 base; junction bases outside the gene matches: 8. The CDR3 region has the DNA TGTGCCACCAGTGGTCGCCTAGCGGGGGCCTGCACAGATACGCAGTATTTT. This sequence encodes CATSGRLAGACTDTQYF.